Following are 5 T cell receptor beta chains from one sample sequenced in a study of blood T cells in healthy people across ages. Sample-barcoded 5' priming and a J-beta primer mix drove a second PCR of about 7 to 11 cycles. One entry per CDR3 protein, called by TCRdb with MiXCR from the 5' RACE reads. The table has about 1.1 million distinct CDR3 sequences, under 40% seen once. The specimen sequenced was blood. The receptor source for this set is a man younger than 30 in good health.

This clonotype was observed a handful of times. The V call is TRBV18, the J call TRBJ2-3, with D perhaps TRBD2 (6 bases). V lost 6 bases and J 1 base, leaving 17 bases between the germline ends. The V gene's germline CDR1 is KGHSH and CDR2 LQKENI. CDR3 length equals 16 residues. The CDR3 DNA reads TGTGCCAGCTCCGCACCTGGAGGGGCCGGCACAGATACGCAGTATTTT. This translates into CASSAPGGAGTDTQYF.

Only a few counts were recorded for this clonotype. The chain joins TRBV3-1 to TRBJ1-1; D ambiguous. V lost 4 bases and J 9 bases, leaving 18 bases between the germline ends. Germline V gene sequence: CDR1 LGHDT, CDR2 YNNKEL (reference sequence). CDR3 size: 14 residues. Here the CDR3 reads CASSPTRGPGQAFF. CDR3 nucleotide sequence: TGTGCCAGCAGCCCCACTCGGGGTCCGGGTCAAGCTTTCTTT.

This clonotype turned up a few times. The chain is built from TRBV29-1 and TRBJ1-2; unclear D gene. Germline loops: CDR1 SQVTM, CDR2 ANQGSEA. The CDR3 has 11 residues. The V and J ends lost 0 bases and 7 bases respectively, with 6 bases between them. CDR3 DNA sequence: TGCAGCGTTGAAGATATGTCTGGCTACACCTTC. It codes for CSVEDMSGYTF.

This chain links TRBV4-1 with TRBJ1-5; D is ambiguous. V was shortened by 1 base and J by 3 bases, with 10 bases between the two germline ends. CDR1 MGHRA and CDR2 YSYEKL come from the germline V gene. The CDR3 extends over 15 amino acids. CDR3 amino acids: CASSQGVSYNQPQHF. The DNA for the CDR3 is TGCGCCAGCAGCCAAGGTGTCAGCTACAATCAGCCCCAGCATTTT.

V usage is TRBV9 and J usage is TRBJ1-1; a possible D gene is TRBD1 (6 bases). V lost 4 bases and J 12 bases, leaving 31 bases between the germline ends. Germline CDR1 SGDLS, CDR2 YYNGEE. This CDR3 is 17 amino acids long. Here the CDR3 DNA reads TGTGCCAGCAGCCCATGGGGGGCCCCGAAAGGGGATGTTGGATCTTTCTTT. It translates to CASSPWGAPKGDVGSFF. Looking up the rest from reference TRBV9 and TRBJ1-1 gives the full variable domain: DSGVTQTPKHLITATGQRVTLRCSPRSGDLSVYWYQQSLDQGLQFLIQYYNGEERAKGNILERFSAQQFPDLHSELNLSSLELGDSALYFCASSPWGAPKGDVGSFFGQGTRLTVV.